The 5 T cell receptor beta chains reported below all come from one sample, sequenced in a study of Graves' ophthalmopathy and Graves' hyperthyroidism (dated by TCRdb to about 2018). Sequencing relied on an Illumina HiSeq 2000. TCR beta CDR3 regions were amplified from RNA transcripts for repertoire sequencing. HTBI primers and the Qiagen OneStep RT-PCR kit were used in a first-round RT-PCR, which was followed by a second-round multiplex PCR, size selection and purification. TCRdb reworked the public reads: Q25 trimming with fastp, MiXCR clone assembly, productive beta chains retained. Duplicate CDR3 protein sequences are folded into a single record with the most common DNA and genes. A total of roughly 420,000 distinct CDR3 sequences appear in this sample, roughly 21% of them only once. The ten largest clonotypes hold roughly 3% of the sample. The sample was peripheral blood. The origin of the receptors is a young woman with stable Graves' hyperthyroidism. Donor details come from another sample of the same person, matched by shared clones.

Points on this clonotype: Since a much larger clone is just one base distant, this may be a read error. The chain combines TRBV11-2 with TRBJ1-5, with TRBD1 matching 7 bases. Per the germline V gene, CDR1 is SGHAT and CDR2 is FQNNGV. The CDR3 spans 16 residues. V shed 5 bases, J shed 3 bases, and the junction held 10 bases outside the gene matches. The CDR3 reads CASSPQAGQINQPQHF. CDR3 bases: TGTGCCAGCAGCCCCCAGGCGGGACAGATCAATCAGCCCCAGCATTTT.

The table lists this clonotype with many counts. The V gene is TRBV11-2, the J gene TRBJ1-5; D not resolved. The CDR3 is made up of 18 amino acids. CDR1 and CDR2 (germline): SGHAT, FQNNGV. V lost 5 bases, J lost 2 bases, and 22 bases lay in between. The CDR3 loop is CASSLRISPLSGNQPQHF. The CDR3 DNA reads TGTGCCAGCAGCCTTAGAATTTCCCCCTTGAGTGGCAATCAGCCCCAGCATTTT.

This clonotype came up many times. The chain is built from TRBV19 and TRBJ1-5; the match to TRBD1 covers 10 bases. The V segment lost 7 bases and the J segment 6 bases; nucleotides outside the gene matches: 9. Germline V gene data show CDR1 as LNHDA and CDR2 as SQIVND (reference sequence). This CDR3 comprises 15 residues. In nucleotides, the CDR3 is TGTGCCAGTACCGTGGACAGGGGGGCTATTCAGCCCCAGCATTTT. It is translated as CASTVDRGAIQPQHF.

This clonotype was observed a few times. CDR3 bases: TGTGCCAGCAGCCCCGTGGGGCAGGGGAGAGGGGAGACCCAGTACTTC. Translation gives CASSPVGQGRGETQYF. V and J are TRBV6-1 and TRBJ2-5; maybe TRBD1 (6 bases). Per germline, CDR1 MNHNS and CDR2 SASEGT. CDR3 length equals 16 residues. V lost 6 bases and J 5 bases, leaving 22 bases between the germline ends.

A word on this clonotype: A clone one base away is much larger, so this may be a read error. Given the absence of the conserved phenylalanine or tryptophan at the CDR3 end, a read error is likely. The chain joins TRBV3-1 to TRBJ2-7; D unresolved. CDR1 and CDR2 (germline): LGHDT, YNNKEL (reference sequence). The ends were cut back, 4 bases at V and 4 bases at J, with 8 bases in the middle. The CDR3 runs 12 residues. CDR3 in amino acids: CASSPGQYEQYY. CDR3 sequence (DNA): TGTGCCAGCAGCCCCGGCCAATACGAGCAGTACTAC.